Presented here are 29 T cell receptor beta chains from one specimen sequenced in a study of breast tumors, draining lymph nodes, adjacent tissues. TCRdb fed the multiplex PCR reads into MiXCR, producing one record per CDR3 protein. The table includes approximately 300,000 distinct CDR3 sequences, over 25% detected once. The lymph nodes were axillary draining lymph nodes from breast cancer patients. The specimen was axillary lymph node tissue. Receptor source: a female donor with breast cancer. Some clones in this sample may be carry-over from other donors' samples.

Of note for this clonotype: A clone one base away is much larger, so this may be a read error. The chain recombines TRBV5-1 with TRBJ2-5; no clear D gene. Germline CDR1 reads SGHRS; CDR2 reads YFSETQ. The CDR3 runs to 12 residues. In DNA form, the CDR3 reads TGCGCCAGCAGCTTGGAAAGTGAGATCCAGTACTTC. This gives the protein CASSLESEIQYF. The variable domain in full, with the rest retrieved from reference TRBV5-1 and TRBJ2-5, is KAGVTQTPRYLIKTRGQQVTLSCSPISGHRSVSWYQQTPGQGLQFLFEYFSETQRNKGNFPGRFSGRQFSNSRSEMNVSTLELGDSALYLCASSLESEIQYFGPGTRLLVL.

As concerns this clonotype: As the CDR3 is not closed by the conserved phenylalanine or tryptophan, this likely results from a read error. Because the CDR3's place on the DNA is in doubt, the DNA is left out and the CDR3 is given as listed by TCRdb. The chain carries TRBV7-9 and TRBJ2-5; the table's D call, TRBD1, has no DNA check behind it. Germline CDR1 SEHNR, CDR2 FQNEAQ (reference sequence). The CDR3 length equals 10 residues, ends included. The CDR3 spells CASSLPTTGT.

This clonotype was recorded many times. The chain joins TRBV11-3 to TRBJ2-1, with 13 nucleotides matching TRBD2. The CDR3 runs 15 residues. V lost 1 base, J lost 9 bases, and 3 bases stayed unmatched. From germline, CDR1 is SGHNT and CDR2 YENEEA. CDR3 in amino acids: CASSLGGTSGAEQFF. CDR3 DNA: TGTGCCAGCAGCTTAGGTGGGACTAGCGGGGCTGAGCAGTTCTTC.

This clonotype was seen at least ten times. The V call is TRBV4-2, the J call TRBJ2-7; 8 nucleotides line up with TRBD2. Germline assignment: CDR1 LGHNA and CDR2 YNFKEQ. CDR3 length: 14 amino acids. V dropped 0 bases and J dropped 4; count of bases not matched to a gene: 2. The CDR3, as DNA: TGTGCCAGCAGCCAAGATCCTAGCGGGTACGAGCAGTACTTC. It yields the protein CASSQDPSGYEQYF.

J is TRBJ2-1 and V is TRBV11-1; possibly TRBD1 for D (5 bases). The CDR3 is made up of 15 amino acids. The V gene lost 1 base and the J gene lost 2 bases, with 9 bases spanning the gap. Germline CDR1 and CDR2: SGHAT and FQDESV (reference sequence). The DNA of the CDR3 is TGTGCCAGCAGCTTAGTGCTAGGGGCCTACAATGAGCAGTTCTTC. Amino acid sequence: CASSLVLGAYNEQFF.

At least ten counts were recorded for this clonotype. CDR3 bases: TGCGCCAGCAGCCAAGAGTGGTCGGCCCGCCAGTACTTC. Translation: CASSQEWSARQYF. J is TRBJ2-7 and V is TRBV4-1, with D hard to call. The CDR3 length is 13 residues. Trimming took off 0 bases at V and 10 bases at J, with 13 bases between the two ends. Germline V CDR1 and CDR2: MGHRA, YSYEKL.

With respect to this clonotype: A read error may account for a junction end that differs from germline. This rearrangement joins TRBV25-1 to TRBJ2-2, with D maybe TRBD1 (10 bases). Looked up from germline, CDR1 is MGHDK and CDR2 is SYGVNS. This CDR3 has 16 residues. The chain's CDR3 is CASSELGTGERGELFF. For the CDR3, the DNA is TGTGCCAGCAGTGAACTAGGGACAGGGGAGCGGGGGGAGCTTTTTTTT.

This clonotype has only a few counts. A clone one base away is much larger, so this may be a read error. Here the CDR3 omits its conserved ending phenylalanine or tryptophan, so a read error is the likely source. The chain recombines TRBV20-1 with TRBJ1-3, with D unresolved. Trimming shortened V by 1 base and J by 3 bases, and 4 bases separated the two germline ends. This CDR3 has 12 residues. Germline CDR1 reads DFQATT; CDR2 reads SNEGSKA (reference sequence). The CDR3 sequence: CSARGGGNTIYL. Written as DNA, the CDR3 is TGCAGTGCTAGAGGAGGTGGAAACACCATATATCTT.

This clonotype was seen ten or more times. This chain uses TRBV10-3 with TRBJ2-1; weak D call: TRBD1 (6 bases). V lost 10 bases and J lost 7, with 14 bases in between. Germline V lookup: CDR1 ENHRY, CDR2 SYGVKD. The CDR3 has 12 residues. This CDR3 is CATTGRGNEQFF. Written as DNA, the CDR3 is TGTGCCACCACGGGAAGGGGGAATGAGCAGTTCTTC.

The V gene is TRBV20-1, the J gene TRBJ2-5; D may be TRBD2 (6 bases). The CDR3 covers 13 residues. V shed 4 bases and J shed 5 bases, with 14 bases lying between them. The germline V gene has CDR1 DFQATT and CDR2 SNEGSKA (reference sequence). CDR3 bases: TGCAGTGCTAAAGACCCGGGGAGGGAGACCCAGTACTTC. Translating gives CSAKDPGRETQYF.

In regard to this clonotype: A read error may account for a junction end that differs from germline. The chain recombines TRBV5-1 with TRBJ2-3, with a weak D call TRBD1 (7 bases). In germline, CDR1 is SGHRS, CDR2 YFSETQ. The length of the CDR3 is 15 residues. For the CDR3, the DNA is TGCGCCTGCAGCTTCACAGGGGCTAGCGCCGATACGCAGTATTTT. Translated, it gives CACSFTGASADTQYF.

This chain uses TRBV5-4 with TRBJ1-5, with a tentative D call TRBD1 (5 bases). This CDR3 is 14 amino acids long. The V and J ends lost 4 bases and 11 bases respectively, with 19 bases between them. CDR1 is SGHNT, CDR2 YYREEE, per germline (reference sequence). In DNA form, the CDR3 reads TGTGCCAGCAGCAGCAAGGGCCCGGGGGAGACCCAGCATTTT. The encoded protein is CASSSKGPGETQHF.

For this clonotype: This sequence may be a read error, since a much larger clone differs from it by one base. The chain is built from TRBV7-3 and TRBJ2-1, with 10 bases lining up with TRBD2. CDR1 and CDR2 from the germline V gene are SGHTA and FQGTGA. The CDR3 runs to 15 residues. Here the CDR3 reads CASRRLAGFRNEQLF. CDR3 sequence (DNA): TGTGCCAGCAGGAGACTAGCGGGCTTTCGCAATGAGCAGCTCTTC.

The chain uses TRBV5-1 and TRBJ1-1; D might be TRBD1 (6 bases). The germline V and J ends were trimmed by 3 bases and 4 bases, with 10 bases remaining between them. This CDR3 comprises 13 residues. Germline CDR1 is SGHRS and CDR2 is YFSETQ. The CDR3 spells CASSSRGGTEAFF. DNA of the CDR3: TGCGCCAGCAGCTCGAGGGGGGGCACTGAAGCTTTCTTT. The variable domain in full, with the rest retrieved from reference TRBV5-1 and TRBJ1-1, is KAGVTQTPRYLIKTRGQQVTLSCSPISGHRSVSWYQQTPGQGLQFLFEYFSETQRNKGNFPGRFSGRQFSNSRSEMNVSTLELGDSALYLCASSSRGGTEAFFGQGTRLTVV.

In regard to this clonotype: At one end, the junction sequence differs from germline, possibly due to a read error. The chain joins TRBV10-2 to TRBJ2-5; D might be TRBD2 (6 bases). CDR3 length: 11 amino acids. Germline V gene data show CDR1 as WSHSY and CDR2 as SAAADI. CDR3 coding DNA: TGCGCCAGCGGGAGCCGGGAGACCCAGTGCTTC. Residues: CASGSRETQCF.

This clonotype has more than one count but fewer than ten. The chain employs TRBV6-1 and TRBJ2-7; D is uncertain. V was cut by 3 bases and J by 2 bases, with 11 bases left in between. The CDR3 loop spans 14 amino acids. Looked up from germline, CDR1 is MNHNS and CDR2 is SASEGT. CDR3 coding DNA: TGTGCCAGCAGTGAGGTCAAAACGACCTACGAGCAGTACTTC. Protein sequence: CASSEVKTTYEQYF.

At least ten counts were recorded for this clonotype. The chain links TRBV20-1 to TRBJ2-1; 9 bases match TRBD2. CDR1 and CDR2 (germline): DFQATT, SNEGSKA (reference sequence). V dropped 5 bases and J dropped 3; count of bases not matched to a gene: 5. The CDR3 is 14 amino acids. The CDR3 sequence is CSAQGLANYNEQFF. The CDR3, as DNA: TGCAGTGCTCAGGGACTAGCCAACTACAATGAGCAGTTCTTC.

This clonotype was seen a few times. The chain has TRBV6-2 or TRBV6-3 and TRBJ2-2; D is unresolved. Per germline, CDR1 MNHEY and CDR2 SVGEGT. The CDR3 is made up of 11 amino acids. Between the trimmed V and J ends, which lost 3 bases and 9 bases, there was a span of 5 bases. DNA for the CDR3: TGTGCCAGCAGTTATTCCCGGGAGCTGTTTTTT. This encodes CASSYSRELFF.

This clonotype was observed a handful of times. This chain's CDR3 is CASSLRHLQETQYF. Here the CDR3 DNA reads TGTGCCAGCAGCCTACGACACCTCCAAGAGACCCAGTACTTC. The chain is built from TRBV5-4 and TRBJ2-5; D not resolved. Trimming pared 4 bases from V and 1 base from J, leaving 11 bases between. CDR1 is SGHNT, CDR2 YYREEE, per germline (reference sequence). This CDR3 is 14 amino acids long. Together with reference TRBV5-4 and TRBJ2-5, the CDR3 gives the full variable domain: ETGVTQSPTHLIKTRGQQVTLRCSSQSGHNTVSWYQQALGQGPQFIFQYYREEENGRGNFPPRFSGLQFPNYSSELNVNALELDDSALYLCASSLRHLQETQYFGPGTRLLVL.

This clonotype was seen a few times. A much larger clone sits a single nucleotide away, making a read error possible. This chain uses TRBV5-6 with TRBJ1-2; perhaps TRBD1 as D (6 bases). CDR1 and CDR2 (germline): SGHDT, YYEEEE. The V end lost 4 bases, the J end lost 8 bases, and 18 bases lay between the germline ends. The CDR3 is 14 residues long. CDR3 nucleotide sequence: TGTGCCAGCAGCCATCGGACAGCCCTATTCGGCTACACCTTC. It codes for CASSHRTALFGYTF.

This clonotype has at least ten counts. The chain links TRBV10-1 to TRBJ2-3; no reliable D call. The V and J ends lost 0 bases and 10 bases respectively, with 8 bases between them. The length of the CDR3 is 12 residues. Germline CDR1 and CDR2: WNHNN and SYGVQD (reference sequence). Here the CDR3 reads CASSESKGSQYF. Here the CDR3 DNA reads TGCGCCAGCAGTGAGTCGAAAGGCTCGCAGTATTTT.

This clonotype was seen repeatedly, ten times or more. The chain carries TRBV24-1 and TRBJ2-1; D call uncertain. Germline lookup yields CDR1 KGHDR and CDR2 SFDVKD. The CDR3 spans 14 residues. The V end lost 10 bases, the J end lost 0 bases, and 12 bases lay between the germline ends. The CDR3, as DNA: TGTGCCACTCAGGACGTAAGCTCCTACAATGAGCAGTTCTTC. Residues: CATQDVSSYNEQFF.

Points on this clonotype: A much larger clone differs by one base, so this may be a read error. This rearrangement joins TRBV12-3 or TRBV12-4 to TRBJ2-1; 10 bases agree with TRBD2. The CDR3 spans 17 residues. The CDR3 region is CASSNSGRRDYYNERFF. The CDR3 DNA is TGTGCCAGCAGCAATAGCGGGAGGAGGGATTATTACAATGAGCGGTTCTTC.

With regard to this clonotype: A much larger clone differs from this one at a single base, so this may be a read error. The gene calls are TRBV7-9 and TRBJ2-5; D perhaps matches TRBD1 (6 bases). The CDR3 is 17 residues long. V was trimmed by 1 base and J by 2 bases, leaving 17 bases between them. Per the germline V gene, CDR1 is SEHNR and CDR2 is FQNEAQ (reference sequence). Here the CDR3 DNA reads TGTGCCAGCAGCTTAGGCGGCAGGGGAATGCCGCAAGAGACCCAGTACTTC. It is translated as CASSLGGRGMPQETQYF.

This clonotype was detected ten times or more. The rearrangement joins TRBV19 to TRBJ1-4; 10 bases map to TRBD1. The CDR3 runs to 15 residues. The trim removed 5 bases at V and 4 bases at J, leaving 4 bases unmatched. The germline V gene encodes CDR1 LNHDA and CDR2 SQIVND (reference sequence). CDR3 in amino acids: CASSAGTGDNEKLFF. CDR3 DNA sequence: TGTGCCAGTAGTGCAGGGACAGGGGATAATGAAAAACTGTTTTTT.

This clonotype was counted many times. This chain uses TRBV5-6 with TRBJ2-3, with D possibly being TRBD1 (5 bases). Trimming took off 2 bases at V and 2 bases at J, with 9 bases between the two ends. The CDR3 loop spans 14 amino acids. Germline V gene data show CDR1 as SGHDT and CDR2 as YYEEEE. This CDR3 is CASSLGHLTDTQYF. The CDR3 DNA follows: TGTGCCAGCAGCTTAGGACACCTCACAGATACGCAGTATTTT.

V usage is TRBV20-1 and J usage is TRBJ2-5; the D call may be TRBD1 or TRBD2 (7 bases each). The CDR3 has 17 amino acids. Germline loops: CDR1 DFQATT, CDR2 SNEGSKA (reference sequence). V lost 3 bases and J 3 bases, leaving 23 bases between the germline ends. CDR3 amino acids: CSARSYRGGGTKETQYF. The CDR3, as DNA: TGCAGTGCTAGGAGCTACAGGGGCGGAGGGACTAAAGAGACCCAGTACTTC.

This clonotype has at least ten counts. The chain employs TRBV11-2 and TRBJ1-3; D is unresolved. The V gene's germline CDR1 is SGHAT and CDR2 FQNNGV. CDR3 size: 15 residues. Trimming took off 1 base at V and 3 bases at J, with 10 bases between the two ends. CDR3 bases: TGTGCCAGCAGCTTAGGGAAGATGTATGGAAACACCATATATTTT. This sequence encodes CASSLGKMYGNTIYF.

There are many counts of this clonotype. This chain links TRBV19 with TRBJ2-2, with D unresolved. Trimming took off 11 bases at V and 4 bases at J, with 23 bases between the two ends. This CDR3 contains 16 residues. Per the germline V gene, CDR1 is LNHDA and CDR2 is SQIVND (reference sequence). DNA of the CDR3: TGTGCCTGCTATCGGTTGTCGGTCGGTGGCACCGGGGAGCTGTTTTTT. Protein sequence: CACYRLSVGGTGELFF. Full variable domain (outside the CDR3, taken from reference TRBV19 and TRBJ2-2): DGGITQSPKYLFRKEGQNVTLSCEQNLNHDAMYWYRQDPGQGLRLIYYSQIVNDFQKGDIAEGYSVSREKKESFPLTVTSAQKNPTAFYLCACYRLSVGGTGELFFGEGSRLTVL.